This T cell receptor beta chain was sequenced for a study of blood T cell repertoires in COVID-19. Sequenced by immunoSEQ multiplex PCR; TCRdb stores in-frame clones only, minus some. The sample contains approximately 88,000 clones, around three quarters of which appear only once. CDR3 length equals 15 residues. With V trimmed by 10 bases and J by 9 bases, 13 bases remained unmatched. Germline CDR1 is ENHRY and CDR2 is SYGVKD. The receptor's source is a woman older than 75 with active or convalescent COVID-19. The chain combines TRBV10-3 with TRBJ2-1; 12 nucleotides match TRBD1. Sequenced material: peripheral blood. The DNA for the CDR3 is TGTGCCACCGGACGGGACAGGGGGCCTGAGGCTGAGCAGTTCTTC. It is translated as CATGRDRGPEAEQFF.